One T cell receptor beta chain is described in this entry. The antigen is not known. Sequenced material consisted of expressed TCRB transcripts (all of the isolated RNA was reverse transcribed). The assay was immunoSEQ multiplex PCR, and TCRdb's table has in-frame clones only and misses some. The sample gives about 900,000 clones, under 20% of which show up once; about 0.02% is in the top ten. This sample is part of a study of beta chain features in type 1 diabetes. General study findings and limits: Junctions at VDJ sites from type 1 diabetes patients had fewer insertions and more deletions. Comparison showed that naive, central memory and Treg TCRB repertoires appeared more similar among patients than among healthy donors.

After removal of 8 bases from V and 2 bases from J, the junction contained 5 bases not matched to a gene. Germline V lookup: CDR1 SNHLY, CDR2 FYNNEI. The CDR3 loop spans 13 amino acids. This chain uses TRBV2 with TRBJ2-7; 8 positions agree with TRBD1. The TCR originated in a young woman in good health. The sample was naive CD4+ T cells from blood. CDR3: CASGTGVTYEQYF. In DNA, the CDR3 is TGTGCCAGCGGGACAGGCGTTACCTACGAGCAGTACTTC.